The next 14 T cell receptor beta chains were all read from a single sample in a study of T cell changes during pregnancy in multiple sclerosis. The protocol was immunoSEQ multiplex PCR, while the TCRdb copy is restricted to in-frame clones and leaves out a portion. The sample yields approximately 58,000 clones, about 92% seen once. Sequencing was performed on peripheral blood, taken in the second trimester of pregnancy. The source of these receptors is a female donor in good health, enrolled as a control in a pregnancy study.

The chain is built from TRBV11-3 and TRBJ1-1; D remains ambiguous. V lost 3 bases, J lost 1 base, and 9 bases lay in between. Per the germline V gene, CDR1 is SGHNT and CDR2 is YENEEA. CDR3 length: 14 amino acids. The CDR3 spells CASSFGGKNTEAFF. The CDR3 bases are TGTGCCAGCAGCTTCGGAGGGAAGAACACTGAAGCTTTCTTT.

This clone was recorded only once. CDR3 region: CASSQATGQGIQETQYF. The CDR3 coding sequence is TGTGCCAGCAGCCAGGCGACTGGACAGGGTATTCAAGAGACCCAGTACTTC. The chain employs TRBV4-2 and TRBJ2-5; 8 bases match TRBD1. The CDR3 has 17 residues. The ends lost 3 bases at V and 2 bases at J; junction bases unmatched: 11. Germline assignment: CDR1 LGHNA and CDR2 YNFKEQ.

Written as DNA, the CDR3 is TGCAGTGCTGGCCCCACCTATGGCTACACCTTC. Encoded protein: CSAGPTYGYTF. V is TRBV20-1 and J is TRBJ1-2, with D hard to call. CDR3 size: 11 residues. Trimming pared 5 bases from V and 4 bases from J, leaving 8 bases between. Germline-derived CDR1 and CDR2 are DFQATT and SNEGSKA (reference sequence).

This chain joins TRBV4-2 and TRBJ2-3; weak D call: TRBD2 (5 bases). Looked up from germline, CDR1 is LGHNA and CDR2 is YNFKEQ. This CDR3 is built from 16 residues. Trimming left V 0 bases short and J 1 base short, with 11 bases between. CDR3 sequence reads: CASSQDRAGGTDTQYF. DNA for the CDR3: TGTGCCAGCAGCCAAGATCGGGCGGGTGGCACAGATACGCAGTATTTT.

This chain joins TRBV10-3 and TRBJ2-3; D possibly corresponds to TRBD2 (7 bases). V lost 6 bases to trimming and J lost 2 bases, with 9 bases between them. The CDR3 consists of 13 residues. Germline values: CDR1 ENHRY, CDR2 SYGVKD. The DNA for the CDR3 is TGTGCCATCAGGGGGGGGGCCACAGATACGCAGTATTTT. It is translated as CAIRGGATDTQYF.

The V call is TRBV15, the J call TRBJ1-1, with D tentatively TRBD1 (6 bases). The CDR3 is 14 amino acids. V was cut by 4 bases and J by 2 bases, with 11 bases left in between. CDR1 and CDR2 from the germline V gene are LNHNV and YYDKDF (reference sequence). CDR3 coding DNA: TGTGCCACCAGCAACGGACAGAGCAACACTGAAGCTTTCTTT. It specifies CATSNGQSNTEAFF.

J is TRBJ1-4 and V is TRBV25-1, with unresolved D. Germline CDR1 reads MGHDK; CDR2 reads SYGVNS. V dropped 3 bases and J dropped 8 bases, with 13 bases sitting between them. The CDR3 covers 14 residues. The CDR3 protein is CASSEAHLREKLFF. The CDR3 DNA follows: TGTGCCAGCAGTGAGGCCCATTTGAGGGAAAAACTGTTTTTT.

This chain connects TRBV4-3 to TRBJ2-7; 13 nucleotides align to TRBD2. V was clipped by 0 bases and J by 6 bases; unmatched bases: 5. CDR1 LGHNA and CDR2 YSLEER come from the germline V gene. The CDR3 is 16 amino acids. The CDR3 DNA reads as TGCGCCAGCAGCCAAGAACTAGCGGGAGGGCCGGGCGAGCAGTACTTC. Protein sequence: CASSQELAGGPGEQYF.

Regarding this clone: One end of the junction varies from germline; a read error may be responsible. The genes are TRBV7-7 and TRBJ2-1; D is possibly TRBD2 (6 bases). There are 13 residues in the CDR3. Looked up from germline, CDR1 is SSHAT and CDR2 is FNYEAQ (reference sequence). The CDR3 is CASSLEPSDEQFF. The CDR3 nucleotides read TGTGCTAGCAGCTTAGAGCCTAGCGATGAGCAGTTCTTC.

The V and J genes are TRBV11-2 and TRBJ2-7; D might be TRBD1 (5 bases). In germline, CDR1 is SGHAT, CDR2 FQNNGV. This CDR3 is built from 15 residues. V shed 3 bases and J shed 4 bases, with 16 bases lying between them. The CDR3 DNA reads TGTGCCAGCAGCTTCCCGCAGGGTGGGCAGTACGAGCAGTACTTC. Translating gives CASSFPQGGQYEQYF.

With regard to this clone: The sample has other DNA sequences that encode this CDR3 too. V is TRBV30 and J is TRBJ1-1, with 8 bases aligning to TRBD1. Looked up from germline, CDR1 is GTSNPN and CDR2 is SVGIG (reference sequence). V lost 3 bases, J lost 0 bases, and 6 bases stayed unmatched. The CDR3 covers 15 residues. As DNA, the CDR3 is TGTGCCTGGAGCGGGAGGACAGGGATGAACACTGAAGCTTTCTTT. Protein product: CAWSGRTGMNTEAFF.

This rearrangement joins TRBV30 to TRBJ2-2; 9 nucleotides agree with TRBD2. Germline V gene data show CDR1 as GTSNPN and CDR2 as SVGIG (reference sequence). V lost 5 bases, J lost 5 bases, and 6 bases stayed unmatched. The CDR3 has 14 residues. The CDR3 sequence is CAWARAGGTGELFF. The CDR3, as DNA: TGTGCCTGGGCCAGGGCGGGAGGGACCGGGGAGCTGTTTTTT.

The rearrangement links TRBV6-4 to TRBJ2-3, with a tentative D call TRBD2 (5 bases). CDR1 and CDR2 from the germline V gene are MRHNA and SNTAGT. Trimming left V 10 bases short and J 1 base short, with 12 bases between. CDR3 size: 13 residues. The CDR3 nucleotides read TGTGCCACCTCAGAGGGAGGCACAGATACGCAGTATTTT. It yields the protein CATSEGGTDTQYF.

Remarks on this clone: One base away lies a much larger clone, so this may be a sequencing read error. The V gene is TRBV10-1, the J gene TRBJ1-5; weak D call: TRBD1 (5 bases). The J call may be wrong; the DNA end is better matched by TRBJ2-3. The CDR3 is 18 amino acids. Germline V lookup: CDR1 WNHNN, CDR2 SYGVQD (reference sequence). DNA for the CDR3: TGCGCCAGCAGTTGGTGCGCCCCCGCCAGGGTTGGTCGTCAGCCCCAGTATTTT. Translated, it gives CASSWCAPARVGRQPQYF.